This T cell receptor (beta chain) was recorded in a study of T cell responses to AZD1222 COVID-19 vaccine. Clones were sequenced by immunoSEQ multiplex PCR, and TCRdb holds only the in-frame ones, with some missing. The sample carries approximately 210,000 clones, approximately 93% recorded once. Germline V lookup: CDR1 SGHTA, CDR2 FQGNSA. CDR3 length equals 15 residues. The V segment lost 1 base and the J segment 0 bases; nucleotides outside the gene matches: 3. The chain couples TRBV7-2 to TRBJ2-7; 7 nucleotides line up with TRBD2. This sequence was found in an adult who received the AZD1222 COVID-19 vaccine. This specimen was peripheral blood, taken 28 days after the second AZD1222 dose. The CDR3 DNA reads TGTGCCAGCAGCTTAGAAGCGGGGACCTCCTACGAGCAGTACTTC. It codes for CASSLEAGTSYEQYF.